The source of this TCR beta chain is a study of blood T cell repertoires in COVID-19. Across the whole study: Samples came from the United States, Italy and Spain, spanning acute and convalescent COVID-19. From T cells, B-cell-depleted T cells, or PBMCs came the material, which was cDNA or gDNA.

The CDR3 length is 12 residues. Per germline, CDR1 SGHTA and CDR2 FQGNSA. V was shortened by 4 bases and J by 6 bases, with 7 bases between the two germline ends. As handled by the study authors: It was from reference gene primer amplification that nucleated cell counts were estimated. The repertoire was sequenced with immunoSEQ multiplex PCR; TCRdb's copy has only in-frame clones and lacks some. The DNA was the basis for D and trimming; V, J and clone size are from that table. The table lists 90,000 to 110,000 clones, approximately 84% of them singletons. This TCR was recovered from a woman aged 45-65 years with acute or convalescent COVID-19. V gene TRBV7-2 combines with J gene TRBJ1-5, with a tentative D call TRBD1 (6 bases). Sequences were obtained from peripheral blood. CDR3 in DNA: TGTGCCAGCAGCTCCAGGGGTCAGCCCCAGCATTTT. It is translated as CASSSRGQPQHF.